Below are 26 T cell receptor beta chains sequenced from a single sample in a study of sequential checkpoint blockade in melanoma. The data were produced by immunoSEQ multiplex PCR, yet TCRdb's version contains in-frame clones alone and is incomplete. Altogether 8,000 or so clones are present, about 65% being singletons, with the ten largest covering around 50%. The treatment was: randomized to nivolumab then ipilimumab (arm A) or the reverse (arm B). Sequences were derived from CD8+ T cells sorted from blood (inferred from file names), sampled from a patient given nivolumab and ipilimumab in sequence. The receptors here all came from a human patient with melanoma. Some clones in this sample may be carry-over from other donors' samples.

V is TRBV6-4 and J is TRBJ1-5, with D possibly being TRBD1 (6 bases). Trimming took 6 bases from V and 0 from J, leaving 12 bases between them. The CDR3 length is 15 residues. CDR1 and CDR2 from the germline V gene are MRHNA and SNTAGT. The CDR3 region is CASSWDINSNQPQHF. DNA of the CDR3: TGTGCCAGCAGCTGGGACATAAATAGCAATCAGCCCCAGCATTTT.

This clone was counted between two and nine times. The chain has TRBV7-7 and TRBJ2-7, with D hard to call. V lost 1 base and J 3 bases, leaving 7 bases between the germline ends. The CDR3 runs 13 residues. Germline CDR1 is SSHAT and CDR2 is FNYEAQ (reference sequence). CDR3 loop: CASSLVQNYEQYF. As DNA, the CDR3 is TGTGCCAGCAGCTTAGTCCAGAACTACGAGCAGTACTTC.

This clone appeared once. This rearrangement joins TRBV7-9 to TRBJ1-1; D is undetermined. Looked up from germline, CDR1 is SEHNR and CDR2 is FQNEAQ (reference sequence). There are 11 residues in the CDR3. Trimming took off 5 bases at V and 11 bases at J, with 12 bases between the two ends. The CDR3 bases are TGTGCCAGCAGCCGGCGGGGATATGCTTTCTTT. It encodes CASSRRGYAFF.

This chain uses TRBV6-5 with TRBJ1-2; TRBD1 might be the D (6 bases). Trimming pared 9 bases from V and 4 bases from J, leaving 12 bases between. The CDR3 is made up of 12 amino acids. CDR1 and CDR2 (germline): MNHEY, SVGAGI. The CDR3 coding sequence is TGTGCCAGGTCACAGGGAACCTATGGCTACACCTTC. Translating it yields CARSQGTYGYTF.

This chain connects TRBV2 to TRBJ2-7; TRBD2 matches 8 bases. Germline CDR1 is SNHLY and CDR2 is FYNNEI. The trim removed 6 bases at V and 2 bases at J, leaving 3 bases unmatched. The CDR3 spans 13 residues. CDR3 sequence (DNA): TGTGCCAGCAGAACTAGCGGTACCTACGAGCAGTACTTC. Protein product: CASRTSGTYEQYF. Full variable domain (rest looked up from reference TRBV2 and TRBJ2-7): EPEVTQTPSHQVTQMGQEVILRCVPISNHLYFYWYRQILGQKVEFLVSFYNNEISEKSEIFDDQFSVERPDGSNFTLKIRSTKLEDSAMYFCASRTSGTYEQYFGPGTRLTVT.

A single count supports this clone. This chain connects TRBV7-6 to TRBJ2-7; D is perhaps TRBD2 (5 bases). The CDR3 totals 13 residues. CDR1 SGHVS and CDR2 FNYEAQ come from the germline V gene. V was trimmed by 2 bases and J by 2 bases, leaving 7 bases between them. DNA for the CDR3: TGTGCCAGCAGCTTATCCGGGACCTACGAGCAGTACTTC. As protein: CASSLSGTYEQYF.

The rearrangement joins TRBV7-9 to TRBJ2-7; 9 nucleotides match TRBD1. The CDR3 runs to 15 residues. In germline, CDR1 is SEHNR, CDR2 FQNEAQ (reference sequence). After removal of 5 bases from V and 5 bases from J, the junction contained 10 bases not matched to a gene. The CDR3 spells CASSAAFTGGHEQYF. The CDR3 nucleotides are TGTGCCAGCAGCGCGGCCTTTACAGGGGGCCACGAGCAGTACTTC. Variable domain in full (rest from reference TRBV7-9 and TRBJ2-7): DTGVSQNPRHKITKRGQNVTFRCDPISEHNRLYWYRQTLGQGPEFLTYFQNEAQLEKSRLLSDRFSAERPKGSFSTLEIQRTEQGDSAMYLCASSAAFTGGHEQYFGPGTRLTVT.

In its sample, this clone was seen a few times. The chain has TRBV28 and TRBJ2-7, with a tentative D call TRBD1 (5 bases). Trimming shortened V by 2 bases and J by 1 base, and 9 bases separated the two germline ends. The CDR3 loop spans 14 amino acids. Germline V gene sequence: CDR1 MDHEN, CDR2 SYDVKM. CDR3 in DNA: TGTGCCAGCAGTTTAGGTGGGGCTTCCTACGAGCAGTACTTC. Translation gives CASSLGGASYEQYF.

This chain joins TRBV7-1 and TRBJ1-1; TRBD1 matches at 7 bases. TRBV7-1 is designated an ORF whose function remains uncertain. After removal of 5 bases from V and 4 bases from J, the junction contained 16 bases not matched to a gene. The CDR3 totals 17 residues. CDR3: CASSTHEYRGLGTEAFF. CDR3 in DNA: TGTGCCAGCAGCACCCATGAGTACAGGGGTTTGGGCACTGAAGCTTTCTTT.

Notes on this clone: A single base is all that separates this from a far larger clone, so a read error is likely. This chain links TRBV11-3 with TRBJ1-3; D is undetermined. Trimming pared 5 bases from V and 2 bases from J, leaving 19 bases between. The CDR3 totals 17 residues. In germline, CDR1 is SGHNT, CDR2 YENEEA. The CDR3 DNA reads TGTGCCAGCAGCCAACGGTACGGAGGCAGGACTGGAAACACCATATATTTT. This gives the protein CASSQRYGGRTGNTIYF.

This clone occurred a few times. Only one base separates this from a far larger clonotype, so it likely reflects a read error. The gene calls are TRBV1 and TRBJ1-3. TRBV1 is tagged as a pseudogene. This CDR3 has 17 amino acids. CDR3 in amino acids: CTSSQRAGGRSGNTIYF. The CDR3 region has the DNA TGCACCAGCAGCCAAAGGGCAGGAGGCCGCTCTGGAAACACCATATATTTT.

V usage is TRBV19 and J usage is TRBJ1-5, with TRBD1 as a possible D gene (5 bases). This CDR3 is 15 amino acids long. V lost 4 bases, J lost 5 bases, and 15 bases lay in between. Germline CDR1 reads LNHDA; CDR2 reads SQIVND (reference sequence). The CDR3 sequence is CASSSWQGSDQPQHF. CDR3 bases: TGTGCCAGTAGTAGCTGGCAGGGTTCGGATCAGCCCCAGCATTTT.

V usage is TRBV7-6 and J usage is TRBJ2-1; 13 bases are shared with TRBD2. This CDR3 is 19 amino acids long. The V segment lost 1 base and the J segment 8 bases; nucleotides outside the gene matches: 14. Germline V gene data show CDR1 as SGHVS and CDR2 as FNYEAQ. The chain's CDR3 is CASSLGTSGGRGLGYEQFF. CDR3 nucleotides: TGTGCCAGCAGCTTAGGGACTAGCGGGGGACGGGGCCTAGGGTATGAGCAGTTCTTC.

The V call is TRBV29-1, the J call TRBJ1-2; 7 bases agree with TRBD1. Germline trimming cut 0 bases from V and 4 bases from J; bases unmatched to any gene: 2. This CDR3 is built from 13 residues. The V gene's germline CDR1 is SQVTM and CDR2 ANQGSEA. This CDR3 is CSVEEGDSYGYTF. For the CDR3, the DNA is TGCAGCGTTGAAGAGGGGGACAGCTATGGCTACACCTTC.

V and J are TRBV16 and TRBJ1-1, with 9 nucleotides matching TRBD1. The germline V gene has CDR1 KGHSY and CDR2 FQNENV. This CDR3 comprises 16 residues. Unmatched junction bases numbered 7, after V lost 4 bases and J lost 1 base. This CDR3 is CASSPGTGQRNTEAFF. CDR3 nucleotides: TGTGCCAGCAGCCCCGGGACAGGGCAACGGAACACTGAAGCTTTCTTT. The complete variable domain, with remaining parts taken from reference TRBV16 and TRBJ1-1, reads GEEVAQTPKHLVRGEGQKAKLYCAPIKGHSYVFWYQQVLKNEFKFLISFQNENVFDETGMPKERFSAKCLPNSPCSLEIQATKLEDSAVYFCASSPGTGQRNTEAFFGQGTRLTVV.

The V call is TRBV30, the J call TRBJ1-1; 7 bases agree with TRBD1. The germline gives CDR1 GTSNPN, CDR2 SVGIG (reference sequence). This CDR3 comprises 15 residues. CDR3: CAFTGRGYLSTEAFF. CDR3 in DNA: TGTGCTTTCACCGGCAGGGGGTATTTGAGCACTGAAGCTTTCTTT.

This clone was seen more than once but under ten times. The chain joins TRBV5-4 to TRBJ2-7; a weak D match, TRBD1 (5 bases). This CDR3 spans 13 amino acids. Trimming cost V 5 bases and J 1 base, with 10 bases left between them. CDR1 is SGHNT, CDR2 YYREEE, per germline (reference sequence). This chain's CDR3 is CASRGALSYEQYF. CDR3 coding DNA: TGTGCCAGCAGAGGGGCTTTGTCCTACGAGCAGTACTTC.

This chain uses TRBV9 with TRBJ1-4, with 7 bases fitting TRBD1. Germline V gene lookup returns CDR1 SGDLS and CDR2 YYNGEE. The length of the CDR3 is 17 residues. V was clipped by 3 bases and J by 5 bases; unmatched bases: 13. The CDR3 DNA follows: TGTGCCAGCAGCGCCAGAGGAGACAGGGCAATCAATGAAAAACTGTTTTTT. It specifies CASSARGDRAINEKLFF.

This clone was seen once. V gene TRBV28 combines with J gene TRBJ2-2; 7 positions match TRBD2. V was pared by 5 bases and J by 7 bases, with 16 bases of the junction left unmatched. Germline V CDR1 and CDR2: MDHEN, SYDVKM. The CDR3 extends over 17 amino acids. The CDR3 sequence is CASSPPWGGGLGGELFF. The CDR3 nucleotides read TGTGCCAGCAGTCCCCCGTGGGGCGGGGGACTGGGCGGGGAGCTGTTTTTT. Full variable domain (rest looked up from reference TRBV28 and TRBJ2-2): DVKVTQSSRYLVKRTGEKVFLECVQDMDHENMFWYRQDPGLGLRLIYFSYDVKMKEKGDIPEGYSVSREKKERFSLILESASTNQTSMYLCASSPPWGGGLGGELFFGEGSRLTVL.

V gene TRBV18 combines with J gene TRBJ2-1, with TRBD2 matching 11 bases. CDR1 and CDR2 from the germline V gene are KGHSH and LQKENI. This CDR3 has 15 amino acids. J lost 5 bases, V lost 5 bases, and 5 bases had no gene match. This chain's CDR3 is CASSASGGLHNEQFF. The CDR3 nucleotides read TGTGCCAGCTCAGCTAGCGGGGGGCTGCACAATGAGCAGTTCTTC.

The chain uses TRBV5-1 and TRBJ1-2; TRBD1 matches at 7 bases. The CDR3 is 14 residues long. Losses at the gene ends were 2 bases for V and 5 bases for J; bases not matched to a gene: 6. Germline lookup yields CDR1 SGHRS and CDR2 YFSETQ. Here the CDR3 DNA reads TGCGCCAGCAGCTTTGGAGGGGACAGATATGGCTACACCTTC. As protein: CASSFGGDRYGYTF.

The CDR3 DNA follows: TGTGCCAGCAGCTCCCTTCCGGGGTCTTATGGCTACACCTTC. Encoded protein: CASSSLPGSYGYTF. The chain links TRBV7-9 to TRBJ1-2; D gene ambiguous. Germline CDR1 and CDR2: SEHNR and FQNEAQ (reference sequence). Trimming shortened V by 4 bases and J by 5 bases, and 14 bases separated the two germline ends. The CDR3 is 14 amino acids.

This chain connects TRBV7-9 to TRBJ1-1; tentatively, D is TRBD1 (6 bases). The V end was cut by 1 base, the J end by 0 bases, with 12 bases between. The CDR3 runs 16 residues. Germline CDR1 reads SEHNR; CDR2 reads FQNEAQ (reference sequence). The CDR3 nucleotides are TGTGCCAGCAGCTTAGTGAGGACAGAGATGAACACTGAAGCTTTCTTT. It specifies CASSLVRTEMNTEAFF.

This chain uses TRBV28 with TRBJ1-1; D gene ambiguous. The CDR3 runs 13 residues. Trimming left V 0 bases short and J 5 bases short, with 7 bases between. The germline CDR1 and CDR2 sequences are MDHEN and SYDVKM. The CDR3 DNA follows: TGTGCCAGCAGTTTATGGGGAGGAACTGAAGCTTTCTTT. It encodes CASSLWGGTEAFF.

This clone was counted a few times. This sequence joins TRBV4-3 and TRBJ1-5; tentative D call: TRBD1 (5 bases). The CDR3 loop spans 13 amino acids. V was clipped by 5 bases and J by 5 bases, with 10 bases between them. Germline V gene lookup returns CDR1 LGHNA and CDR2 YSLEER. Here the CDR3 DNA reads TGCGCCAGCAGCTTGGAAGGGGATCAGCCCCAGCATTTT. This sequence encodes CASSLEGDQPQHF.

The rearrangement joins TRBV4-3 to TRBJ1-4; D gene unclear. The CDR3 is made up of 17 amino acids. Per the germline V gene, CDR1 is LGHNA and CDR2 is YSLEER. With 2 bases removed from V and 0 bases from J, the gap between germline ends came to 13 bases. The CDR3 DNA reads TGCGCCAGCAGCCAATCCCTCGAGGGCTCAACTAATGAAAAACTGTTTTTT. Protein: CASSQSLEGSTNEKLFF.